This TCR beta chain appears in the sequencing data of a study of CDR3 diversity in severe acne. Germline assignment: CDR1 SGHTA and CDR2 FQGNSA. V dropped 4 bases and J dropped 0 bases, with 7 bases sitting between them. CDR3 size: 13 residues. TCRdb called the PCR reads again in MiXCR, with one record for every CDR3 protein. The sample yields 85,000 to 120,000 distinct CDR3 sequences, about half seen once. The J gene is TRBJ2-7, the V gene TRBV7-2, with D possibly matching TRBD1 (5 bases). What was sequenced was blood. The TCR originated in a male donor with acne. The CDR3 bases are TGTGCCAGCAGCTCAGGACACTCCTACGAGCAGTACTTC. Amino acids: CASSSGHSYEQYF.